Each of the 5 T cell receptor beta chains below was sequenced from the same sample in a study of blood T cell repertoires in COVID-19 (dated by TCRdb to 2020 to 2022). Libraries were constructed by the immunoSEQ multiplex PCR assay. The clones in this table, taken by TCRdb from immuneACCESS, are in-frame only. Not every clone is retained; where verified, under half of the shortfall comes from an unresolved V gene, and the cause of the rest is unknown. Recorded for this sample are about 250,000 clones; around 90% of them occurred a single time. The ten largest clonotypes hold 3% to 3.5% of the sample. Source material: peripheral blood. These receptors all come from a man between 18 and 35 years old with active or convalescent COVID-19.

The CDR3 spells CASSKNGDSPLHF. In DNA, the CDR3 is TGTGCCAGCAGCAAGAACGGGGATTCACCCCTCCACTTT. The V call is TRBV14, the J call TRBJ1-6; D is unclear. Germline V gene lookup returns CDR1 SGHDN and CDR2 FVKESK. Trimming left V 5 bases short and J 8 bases short, with 10 bases between. The CDR3 runs 13 residues.

The genes are TRBV6-5 and TRBJ2-7; D might be TRBD1 (7 bases). The CDR3 runs to 14 residues. Germline V lookup: CDR1 MNHEY, CDR2 SVGAGI. Trimming took off 0 bases at V and 3 bases at J, with 9 bases between the two ends. The CDR3 spells CASSYSRDSYEQYF. The CDR3 DNA is TGTGCCAGCAGTTACTCGCGGGACAGCTACGAGCAGTACTTC.

This clone appeared once. V and J are TRBV3-1 (or the pseudogene TRBV3-2) and TRBJ1-6; TRBD1 matches 8 bases. This CDR3 region has 15 residues. The J segment lost 8 bases and the V segment lost 4 bases, leaving 7 bases of the junction unmatched. CDR1 is LGHDT, CDR2 YNNKEL, per germline (reference sequence). CDR3 coding DNA: TGTGCCAGCAGCCCGACAGGGGCCGGGGATTCACCCCTCCACTTT. Amino acids: CASSPTGAGDSPLHF.

The chain joins TRBV28 to TRBJ2-1; perhaps TRBD2 as D (5 bases). Germline V gives CDR1 MDHEN, CDR2 SYDVKM. The CDR3 is 15 residues long. The V gene lost 6 bases and the J gene lost 4 bases, with 16 bases spanning the gap. The CDR3 DNA is TGTGCCAGCAGCCTAACTTTGGGAGTTTACAATGAGCAGTTCTTC. Amino acids: CASSLTLGVYNEQFF. Drawing the rest from reference TRBV28 and TRBJ2-1, the complete variable domain is DVKVTQSSRYLVKRTGEKVFLECVQDMDHENMFWYRQDPGLGLRLIYFSYDVKMKEKGDIPEGYSVSREKKERFSLILESASTNQTSMYLCASSLTLGVYNEQFFGPGTRLTVL.

CDR3 sequence: CASRLGQGNNSPLHF. The DNA of the CDR3 is TGTGCCAGCAGGCTAGGACAGGGAAATAATTCACCCCTCCACTTT. The rearrangement joins TRBV9 to TRBJ1-6, with 8 nucleotides matching TRBD1. This CDR3 is built from 15 residues. Trimming removed 5 bases from V and 5 bases from J; junction bases left unmatched: 6. The germline V gene encodes CDR1 SGDLS and CDR2 YYNGEE.